Below are 5 T cell receptor beta chains sequenced from a single sample in a study of shared clonotypes between healthy human individuals. Libraries were prepared by immunoSEQ multiplex PCR; TCRdb keeps only in-frame clonotypes and omits some of them. The repertoire consists of some 2,000,000 clones, with less than 95% occurring once and the leading ten covering roughly 1.1%. CD45RO-negative, CCR7-selected cells formed the naive CD8 fraction, which excluded terminally differentiated effector memory CD45RA+ cells. The sequenced material came from naive CD8+ T cells sorted from blood. The receptors come from a man between 18 and 29 years old in good health.

This clone appeared a single time. The chain carries TRBV30 and TRBJ2-1; D might be TRBD1 (6 bases). Germline V lookup: CDR1 GTSNPN, CDR2 SVGIG (reference sequence). This CDR3 comprises 15 residues. Trimming shortened V by 3 bases and J by 3 bases, and 15 bases separated the two germline ends. The CDR3 loop is CAWRVRDIVYNEQFF. The CDR3 bases are TGTGCCTGGAGAGTACGGGACATCGTCTACAATGAGCAGTTCTTC.

This chain joins TRBV5-5 and TRBJ2-5; weak D call: TRBD2 (6 bases). Germline V gene lookup returns CDR1 SGHKS and CDR2 YYEKEE (reference sequence). The CDR3 covers 15 residues. V was cut by 1 base and J by 2 bases, with 12 bases left in between. CDR3 sequence (DNA): TGTGCCAGCAGCTTGCGGAGACTAGAGCAAGAGACCCAGTACTTC. It is translated as CASSLRRLEQETQYF. Filled out from reference TRBV5-5 and TRBJ2-5, the complete variable domain reads DAGVTQSPTHLIKTRGQQVTLRCSPISGHKSVSWYQQVLGQGPQFIFQYYEKEERGRGNFPDRFSARQFPNYSSELNVNALLLGDSALYLCASSLRRLEQETQYFGPGTRLLVL.

The rearrangement joins TRBV18 to TRBJ2-7; D is unclear. The CDR3 totals 15 residues. Germline loops: CDR1 KGHSH, CDR2 LQKENI. With 3 bases removed from V and 3 bases from J, the gap between germline ends came to 15 bases. The DNA for the CDR3 is TGTGCCAGCTCACCCCTTGGTGATAAAAGCTACGAGCAGTACTTC. Amino acids: CASSPLGDKSYEQYF.

This chain connects TRBV19 to TRBJ1-6; D remains unclear. V lost 0 bases and J 14 bases, leaving 11 bases between the germline ends. Germline V gene lookup returns CDR1 LNHDA and CDR2 SQIVND (reference sequence). This CDR3 contains 13 residues. The DNA of the CDR3 is TGTGCCAGTAGTATAGAAACAGTCGGGACCCTCCACTTT. Its translation is CASSIETVGTLHF. Looking up the rest from reference TRBV19 and TRBJ1-6 gives the full variable domain: DGGITQSPKYLFRKEGQNVTLSCEQNLNHDAMYWYRQDPGQGLRLIYYSQIVNDFQKGDIAEGYSVSREKKESFPLTVTSAQKNPTAFYLCASSIETVGTLHFGNGTRLTVT.

DNA for the CDR3: TGCAGCGTTGCCTTACAGGGGGCCGGTTCACCCCTCCACTTT. This encodes CSVALQGAGSPLHF. The gene calls are TRBV29-1 and TRBJ1-6; 9 bases agree with TRBD1. Germline CDR1 SQVTM, CDR2 ANQGSEA. The V gene end was trimmed by 4 bases and the J gene end by 9 bases; junction bases not matched to a gene: 7. The CDR3 length is 14 residues.